Below are 19 T cell receptor beta chains sequenced from a single sample in a study of blood T cell repertoires in COVID-19. Sequencing used immunoSEQ multiplex PCR; TCRdb keeps in-frame clones, though not all of them. The data show around 60,000 clones, more than 80% seen once. The sample consisted of peripheral blood. The source of these receptors is a woman aged 55 to 70 with COVID-19, enrolled during active disease.

This chain connects TRBV6-6 to TRBJ2-7, with D perhaps TRBD2 (5 bases). This CDR3 region has 14 residues. Germline assignment: CDR1 MNHNY and CDR2 SVGAGI (reference sequence). The V end was cut by 5 bases, the J end by 3 bases, with 14 bases between. In DNA, the CDR3 is TGTGCCAGCAGTGGGGTGGACTTCAGCTACGAGCAGTACTTC. This sequence encodes CASSGVDFSYEQYF.

Comments on this clone: A read error may produce the germline difference seen at one junction end. The rearrangement links TRBV14 to TRBJ2-6; 8 bases fit TRBD2. The length of the CDR3 is 16 residues. Germline loops: CDR1 SGHDN, CDR2 FVKESK. The CDR3 sequence is CASSRSGTSRANVLTF. DNA of the CDR3: TGTGCCAGCAGCCGTAGCGGGACCTCTCGGGCCAACGTCCTGACTTTC.

This chain joins TRBV29-1 and TRBJ1-5; D is undetermined. Germline lookup yields CDR1 SQVTM and CDR2 ANQGSEA. V dropped 4 bases and J dropped 2 bases, with 6 bases sitting between them. CDR3 length: 12 residues. CDR3 DNA sequence: TGCAGCGTTGGTCAGGGCAATCAGCCCCAGCATTTT. It yields the protein CSVGQGNQPQHF.

The V gene is TRBV30, the J gene TRBJ2-6; a weak D match, TRBD1 (6 bases). This CDR3 region has 13 residues. Trimming took 8 bases from V and 4 from J, leaving 12 bases between them. Germline-derived CDR1 and CDR2 are GTSNPN and SVGIG (reference sequence). As DNA, the CDR3 is TGTGCCGGCCCAGGGGAAGGGGCCAACGTCCTGACTTTC. Its protein product is CAGPGEGANVLTF.

The gene calls are TRBV19 and TRBJ2-3, with TRBD2 matching over 12 bases. Germline values: CDR1 LNHDA, CDR2 SQIVND (reference sequence). The CDR3 sequence is 14 residues long. Losses at the gene ends were 10 bases for V and 3 bases for J; bases not matched to a gene: 5. This CDR3 reads CATKTSGSTDTQYF. The DNA of the CDR3 is TGTGCCACCAAGACTAGCGGGAGTACAGATACGCAGTATTTT.

The CDR3 reads CASTLTGGDHYGYTF. CDR3 DNA: TGTGCCAGCACCTTAACAGGGGGCGACCACTATGGCTACACCTTC. The chain combines TRBV5-6 with TRBJ1-2; TRBD1 matches 9 bases. V was clipped by 6 bases and J by 3 bases; unmatched bases: 9. This CDR3 contains 15 residues. CDR1 and CDR2 from the germline V gene are SGHDT and YYEEEE.

V and J are TRBV7-9 and TRBJ2-7; 14 bases are a match to TRBD2. Germline V gene sequence: CDR1 SEHNR, CDR2 FQNEAQ (reference sequence). This CDR3 has 17 amino acids. V gave up 5 bases and J gave up 6 bases; unmatched junction bases: 12. The CDR3 loop reads CASSLGTSGRIVSEQYF. In DNA, the CDR3 is TGTGCCAGCAGCCTCGGGACTAGCGGGAGAATTGTGTCCGAGCAGTACTTC.

The chain couples TRBV19 to TRBJ2-2; 10 bases map to TRBD2. This CDR3 region has 18 residues. Germline V gene sequence: CDR1 LNHDA, CDR2 SQIVND (reference sequence). With 7 bases clipped from V and 4 bases from J, the junction kept 15 bases outside the gene matches. The CDR3 protein is CASKREAGGPSSTGELFF. CDR3 nucleotide sequence: TGTGCCAGTAAGCGGGAAGCGGGAGGGCCCTCGAGCACCGGGGAGCTGTTTTTT.

This clone was seen only a few times. J is TRBJ2-1 and V is TRBV30, with TRBD2 identical over 10 bases. The CDR3 is made up of 14 amino acids. Germline CDR1 is GTSNPN and CDR2 is SVGIG (reference sequence). V was pared by 4 bases and J by 4 bases, with 4 bases of the junction left unmatched. CDR3 DNA: TGTGCCTGGATAAGCGGGAGGGCGTACAATGAGCAGTTCTTC. It codes for CAWISGRAYNEQFF.

The J gene is TRBJ1-4, the V gene TRBV15; a possible D gene is TRBD1 (6 bases). The V gene's germline CDR1 is LNHNV and CDR2 YYDKDF (reference sequence). V lost 2 bases and J lost 0, with 13 bases in between. The CDR3 has 17 residues. The DNA for the CDR3 is TGTGCCACCAGCAGACCAGGGGTTTTGGCAACTAATGAAAAACTGTTTTTT. This gives the protein CATSRPGVLATNEKLFF.

The V call is TRBV9, the J call TRBJ2-7; D uncertain. The germline V and J ends were trimmed by 5 bases and 2 bases, with 14 bases remaining between them. The CDR3 runs 14 residues. Per the germline V gene, CDR1 is SGDLS and CDR2 is YYNGEE. The CDR3 DNA reads as TGTGCCAGCAGTCATACTCGGGTGACCTACGAGCAGTACTTC. This gives the protein CASSHTRVTYEQYF.

The genes are TRBV5-8 and TRBJ2-5; TRBD1 might be the D (6 bases). Trimming shortened V by 2 bases and J by 5 bases, and 16 bases separated the two germline ends. Germline values: CDR1 SGHTS, CDR2 YDEGEE. The CDR3 spans 15 residues. CDR3: CASSFGAGVGETQYF. CDR3 in DNA: TGTGCCAGCAGCTTTGGGGCAGGGGTTGGGGAGACCCAGTACTTC.

The V gene is TRBV27, the J gene TRBJ1-1; D remains ambiguous. The CDR3 length is 15 residues. Trimming removed 0 bases at V and 5 bases at J, with 13 bases between. Germline lookup yields CDR1 MNHEY and CDR2 SMNVEV (reference sequence). This chain's CDR3 is CASSLSRAGGTEAFF. In nucleotides, the CDR3 is TGTGCCAGCAGTTTATCGAGGGCGGGTGGAACTGAAGCTTTCTTT.

The J gene is TRBJ2-1, the V gene TRBV10-2, with 14 nucleotides matching TRBD2. Trimming took 6 bases from V and 7 from J; bases not matched to a gene: 5. Germline-derived CDR1 and CDR2 are WSHSY and SAAADI. The CDR3 extends over 15 amino acids. The DNA of the CDR3 is TGCGCCAGCAGACCGGGACTAGCGGGAGTAAATGAGCAGTTCTTC. Translation gives CASRPGLAGVNEQFF.

This clone was recorded only once. The rearrangement uses TRBV28 and TRBJ1-5, with no clear D. In germline, CDR1 is MDHEN, CDR2 SYDVKM. The CDR3 runs to 13 residues. V lost 11 bases and J 4 bases, leaving 15 bases between the germline ends. In DNA, the CDR3 is TGTGCCTGCATTCGGAGGGATAATCAGCCCCAGCATTTT. Translation gives CACIRRDNQPQHF.

This sequence joins TRBV9 and TRBJ2-5, with a tentative D call TRBD2 (5 bases). Trimming took 0 bases from V and 4 from J, leaving 7 bases between them. The CDR3 totals 13 residues. In germline, CDR1 is SGDLS, CDR2 YYNGEE. The CDR3 sequence: CASSVAGRETQYF. In nucleotides, the CDR3 is TGTGCCAGCAGCGTAGCTGGGAGAGAGACCCAGTACTTC. Complete variable domain (other parts from reference TRBV9 and TRBJ2-5): DSGVTQTPKHLITATGQRVTLRCSPRSGDLSVYWYQQSLDQGLQFLIQYYNGEERAKGNILERFSAQQFPDLHSELNLSSLELGDSALYFCASSVAGRETQYFGPGTRLLVL.

The genes are TRBV11-3 and TRBJ2-7; 8 bases map to TRBD2. V lost 5 bases to trimming and J lost 0 bases; unmatched junction nucleotides: 6. Germline loops: CDR1 SGHNT, CDR2 YENEEA. CDR3 length equals 15 residues. The CDR3 sequence is CASSRGLVFSYEQYF. The CDR3 DNA reads TGTGCCAGCAGCCGGGGACTAGTTTTCTCCTACGAGCAGTACTTC.

The V gene is TRBV27, the J gene TRBJ1-1; D ambiguous. The CDR3 has 13 amino acids. The V end lost 0 bases, the J end lost 8 bases, and 10 bases lay between the germline ends. Germline assignment: CDR1 MNHEY and CDR2 SMNVEV (reference sequence). CDR3 region: CASSLSAGGEAFF. CDR3 in DNA: TGTGCCAGCAGTTTATCCGCGGGTGGGGAAGCTTTCTTT.

This clone showed up just a few times. The rearrangement joins TRBV28 to TRBJ1-2, with D tentatively TRBD1 (5 bases). Germline CDR1 reads MDHEN; CDR2 reads SYDVKM. Deletions cut 7 bases from V and 6 bases from J, with 12 bases between. This CDR3 is 12 amino acids long. This CDR3 reads CASKKAGHGYTF. The CDR3 nucleotides are TGTGCCAGCAAAAAGGCAGGGCATGGCTACACCTTC.